Below are 28 T cell receptor beta chains sequenced from a single sample in a study of CD8 T cells in ankylosing spondylitis. A single record per CDR3 protein comes from TCRdb applying MiXCR to the 5' RACE reads. This repertoire shows approximately 260,000 distinct CDR3 sequences, under 20% found once; its top ten account for around 30%. The specimen sequenced was blood, either unsorted or a sorted T cell fraction (not recorded which). All receptors derive from a male donor with ankylosing spondylitis or in good health (not recorded which).

This clonotype was recorded a few times. The rearrangement links TRBV4-2 to TRBJ2-1, with 8 bases identical to TRBD2. V dropped 9 bases and J dropped 2; count of bases not matched to a gene: 6. The CDR3 has 14 residues. Germline CDR1 reads LGHNA; CDR2 reads YNFKEQ. The CDR3: CASQDSGTYNEQFF. CDR3 nucleotides: TGTGCCAGTCAAGATAGCGGGACCTACAATGAGCAGTTCTTC.

J is TRBJ2-2 and V is TRBV4-2; 14 nucleotides line up with TRBD2. Germline V lookup: CDR1 LGHNA, CDR2 YNFKEQ. This CDR3 comprises 18 residues. Trimming cost V 0 bases and J 3 bases; bases outside gene matches: 3. The CDR3 loop reads CASSQEGLAGAYTGELFF. CDR3 nucleotides: TGTGCCAGCAGCCAAGAGGGACTAGCGGGAGCGTACACCGGGGAGCTGTTTTTT.

This clonotype was counted at least ten times. The chain recombines TRBV6-5 with TRBJ2-1, with 10 bases fitting TRBD2. Germline trimming cut 2 bases from V and 12 bases from J; bases unmatched to any gene: 7. The CDR3 has 14 residues. Germline CDR1 and CDR2: MNHEY and SVGAGI. CDR3 sequence (DNA): TGTGCCAGCAGTTACGCTAGCGGGGGTTCAGGGCAGTTCTTC. This gives the protein CASSYASGGSGQFF.

The J gene is TRBJ2-1, the V gene TRBV12-3 or TRBV12-4; D might be TRBD1 (7 bases). With 8 bases removed from V and 5 bases from J, the gap between germline ends came to 16 bases. This CDR3 contains 14 residues. CDR3 coding DNA: TGTGCCAGCGGTCAGGGGGAGGCCCACAATGAGCAGTTCTTC. Protein product: CASGQGEAHNEQFF.

The chain combines TRBV29-1 with TRBJ2-7, with D unclear. The CDR3 has 13 amino acids. The V gene's germline CDR1 is SQVTM and CDR2 ANQGSEA. The germline V and J ends were trimmed by 7 bases and 0 bases, with 13 bases remaining between them. The chain's CDR3 is CSARMASSYEQYF. The CDR3 DNA is TGCAGCGCCAGAATGGCGAGCTCCTACGAGCAGTACTTC.

Only a few counts were recorded for this clonotype. The V gene is TRBV6-1, the J gene TRBJ2-7; TRBD1 matches at 10 bases. V shed 6 bases and J 2 bases; nucleotides not matched to a gene: 7. The CDR3 spans 15 residues. Per the germline V gene, CDR1 is MNHNS and CDR2 is SASEGT. The chain's CDR3 is CASRGGQGSPYEQYF. As DNA, the CDR3 is TGTGCCAGCAGAGGGGGACAGGGGTCGCCCTACGAGCAGTACTTC.

This clonotype was observed a handful of times. The chain joins TRBV19 to TRBJ2-7, with TRBD2 identical over 12 bases. Trimming at V came to 5 bases and at J to 2 bases, leaving 7 bases not matched to a gene. This CDR3 is 16 amino acids long. Per the germline V gene, CDR1 is LNHDA and CDR2 is SQIVND (reference sequence). The CDR3 sequence: CASSVPSGRAAYEQYF. CDR3 coding DNA: TGTGCCAGTAGTGTCCCTAGCGGGAGGGCCGCCTACGAGCAGTACTTC.

V is TRBV18 and J is TRBJ2-1; 7 bases agree with TRBD2. Germline CDR1 is KGHSH and CDR2 is LQKENI. The CDR3 loop spans 13 amino acids. V lost 5 bases and J lost 5; bases outside the gene matches: 3. CDR3 sequence (DNA): TGTGCCAGCTCAACTAGCGTGAACAATGAGCAGTTCTTC. Protein sequence: CASSTSVNNEQFF.

This clonotype was seen only a few times. The chain couples TRBV12-3 or TRBV12-4 to TRBJ2-3; D remains unclear. The V gene lost 6 bases and the J gene lost 7 bases, with 11 bases spanning the gap. The CDR3 totals 12 residues. The CDR3 sequence: CASRDGTHTQYF. The CDR3 coding sequence is TGTGCCAGCAGGGACGGCACGCATACGCAGTATTTT.

V and J are TRBV30 and TRBJ1-1; D is possibly TRBD1 (5 bases). Looked up from germline, CDR1 is GTSNPN and CDR2 is SVGIG (reference sequence). V was pared by 3 bases and J by 5 bases, with 19 bases between. The CDR3 loop spans 15 amino acids. The CDR3: CAWRARGQGGTEAFF. CDR3 DNA: TGTGCCTGGAGGGCCCGCGGGCAGGGTGGTACTGAAGCTTTCTTT.

This clonotype was counted between two and nine times. The rearrangement joins TRBV14 to TRBJ2-4; D gene ambiguous. V was shortened by 6 bases and J by 8 bases, with 14 bases between the two germline ends. This CDR3 has 13 amino acids. CDR1 SGHDN and CDR2 FVKESK come from the germline V gene. CDR3 loop: CASSVPSVDIQYF. CDR3 DNA: TGTGCCAGCAGTGTGCCCTCGGTTGACATTCAGTACTTC.

The sample holds a few counts of this clonotype. This chain connects TRBV15 to TRBJ2-7, with D possibly being TRBD1 or TRBD2 (5 bases each). This CDR3 region has 13 residues. The ends were cut back, 5 bases at V and 5 bases at J, with 13 bases in the middle. Looked up from germline, CDR1 is LNHNV and CDR2 is YYDKDF (reference sequence). The CDR3 DNA reads TGTGCCACCAGCCGGGGCGAGAGGGACGAGCAGTACTTC. It yields the protein CATSRGERDEQYF. Full variable domain (remainder filled in from reference TRBV15 and TRBJ2-7): DAMVIQNPRYQVTQFGKPVTLSCSQTLNHNVMYWYQQKSSQAPKLLFHYYDKDFNNEADTPDNFQSRRPNTSFCFLDIRSPGLGDTAMYLCATSRGERDEQYFGPGTRLTVT.

The rearrangement links TRBV29-1 to TRBJ1-2, with a possible D match to TRBD1 (5 bases). The CDR3 runs to 12 residues. The V and J ends lost 3 bases and 2 bases respectively, with 7 bases between them. The germline CDR1 and CDR2 sequences are SQVTM and ANQGSEA. The CDR3 DNA reads TGCAGCGTTGACAGGGAGAACTATGGCTACACCTTC. It is translated as CSVDRENYGYTF.

This clonotype was seen a handful of times. The genes are TRBV6-5 and TRBJ1-4, with 7 bases identical to TRBD1. V lost 2 bases, J lost 11 bases, and 2 bases stayed unmatched. The germline V gene has CDR1 MNHEY and CDR2 SVGAGI. The CDR3 spans 12 residues. The CDR3 sequence: CASSYLTGKLFF. Written as DNA, the CDR3 is TGTGCCAGCAGTTACCTGACAGGGAAACTGTTTTTT.

This chain links TRBV2 with TRBJ2-7, with no clear D. The CDR3 runs 13 residues. The V end lost 0 bases, the J end lost 4 bases, and 7 bases lay between the germline ends. Per germline, CDR1 SNHLY and CDR2 FYNNEI. In nucleotides, the CDR3 is TGTGCCAGCAGTGAAGCGAGGAGTTACGAGCAGTACTTC. Translation gives CASSEARSYEQYF.

In this sample, this clonotype turned up a few times. J is TRBJ2-3 and V is TRBV6-1; D unresolved. Germline CDR1 is MNHNS and CDR2 is SASEGT. V gave up 7 bases and J gave up 2 bases, with 16 bases separating them. This CDR3 region has 15 residues. CDR3 sequence: CASTSQDPFTDTQYF. The CDR3 DNA reads as TGTGCCAGCACCTCCCAGGACCCCTTCACAGATACGCAGTATTTT.

CDR3 amino acids: CSASERDRLLNTEAFF. Here the CDR3 DNA reads TGCAGTGCTAGCGAGAGGGACAGGCTATTAAACACTGAAGCTTTCTTT. The genes are TRBV20-1 and TRBJ1-1, with TRBD1 identical over 8 bases. The CDR3 has 16 residues. CDR1 is DFQATT and CDR2 is SNEGSKA in the germline V gene (reference sequence). Trimming took 3 bases from V and 2 from J; bases not matched to a gene: 11.

CDR3 nucleotides: TGTGCCAGCAGCTTAGACAGGGGTGGCTACACCTTC. Translated: CASSLDRGGYTF. The chain links TRBV7-9 to TRBJ1-2; TRBD1 agrees at 7 bases. V dropped 1 base and J dropped 7; count of bases not matched to a gene: 0. The CDR3 contains 12 residues. Per the germline V gene, CDR1 is SEHNR and CDR2 is FQNEAQ (reference sequence).

The chain joins TRBV5-1 to TRBJ2-7; 10 positions match TRBD2. The CDR3 has 15 residues. CDR1 and CDR2 (germline): SGHRS, YFSETQ. V was pared by 7 bases and J by 2 bases, with 9 bases of the junction left unmatched. CDR3 coding DNA: TGCGCCAGCTCCCCCCCAAGCGGGAGGGCCTACGAGCAGTACTTC. Protein sequence: CASSPPSGRAYEQYF.

This clonotype was seen more than once but under ten times. The CDR3 DNA follows: TGTGCCAGCAGTTTCGGGACAGCTGAGGATACGCAGTATTTT. This encodes CASSFGTAEDTQYF. V and J are TRBV6-5 and TRBJ2-3, with 7 bases matching TRBD1. Germline V lookup: CDR1 MNHEY, CDR2 SVGAGI. The length of the CDR3 is 14 residues. V shed 4 bases, J shed 6 bases, and the junction held 7 bases outside the gene matches.

This clonotype showed up just once. The CDR3 DNA reads as TGTGCCAGCAGCGTGACAGGGAGCAACCTGGCCGAGCAGTACTTC. Translation gives CASSVTGSNLAEQYF. The V gene is TRBV7-3, the J gene TRBJ2-7; TRBD1 matches 7 bases. The ends lost 5 bases at V and 6 bases at J; junction bases unmatched: 13. The length of the CDR3 is 15 residues. The germline gives CDR1 SGHTA, CDR2 FQGTGA.

The chain uses TRBV7-9 and TRBJ2-2; 11 positions match TRBD2. The CDR3 has 17 amino acids. Germline CDR1 reads SEHNR; CDR2 reads FQNEAQ (reference sequence). V lost 3 bases and J lost 8; bases outside the gene matches: 11. The DNA for the CDR3 is TGTGCCAGCAGCTTCCGGACTAGCGGGCTTCTAACAGGGGAGCTGTTTTTT. Amino acid sequence: CASSFRTSGLLTGELFF.

This clonotype appeared a few times. The CDR3 loop reads CASSPGTGVSTDTQYF. CDR3 coding DNA: TGCGCCAGCAGCCCGGGGACGGGGGTTAGCACAGATACGCAGTATTTT. The V gene is TRBV4-3, the J gene TRBJ2-3; the D gene is possibly TRBD2 (6 bases). Germline values: CDR1 LGHNA, CDR2 YSLEER. This CDR3 has 16 amino acids. Trimming took 4 bases from V and 0 from J, leaving 14 bases between them.

The chain carries TRBV5-1 and TRBJ2-1; 10 bases line up with TRBD2. With 4 bases clipped from V and 8 bases from J, the junction kept 12 bases outside the gene matches. The CDR3 has 16 amino acids. Germline CDR1 SGHRS, CDR2 YFSETQ. The CDR3 protein is CASSPIAGGPWDEQFF. CDR3 bases: TGCGCCAGCAGCCCCATAGCGGGAGGCCCCTGGGATGAGCAGTTCTTC.

CDR3 nucleotides: TGCGCCAGCAGCCCACCGGGACTAGTTGATATTGAGCAGTTCTTC. This translates into CASSPPGLVDIEQFF. V and J are TRBV5-1 and TRBJ2-1; 8 bases agree with TRBD2. J was trimmed by 9 bases and V by 4 bases; bases with no gene match: 12. CDR3 length: 15 amino acids. CDR1 and CDR2 (germline): SGHRS, YFSETQ.

The rearrangement links TRBV12-3 or TRBV12-4 to TRBJ2-4, with 8 positions matching TRBD1. Germline trimming cut 7 bases from V and 7 bases from J; bases unmatched to any gene: 9. The CDR3 runs to 14 residues. The CDR3: CASTSGQGANIQYF. DNA of the CDR3: TGTGCCAGCACCTCCGGTCAGGGGGCCAACATTCAGTACTTC.

CDR3 bases: TGTGCCAGCAGCCAAGGAAATGGCGCCTACGAGCAGTACTTC. Translation gives CASSQGNGAYEQYF. This rearrangement joins TRBV3-1 to TRBJ2-7, with no clear D. The CDR3 has 14 amino acids. V was cut by 1 base and J by 2 bases, with 9 bases left in between. Germline V gives CDR1 LGHDT, CDR2 YNNKEL (reference sequence).

J is TRBJ2-1 and V is TRBV5-1; D is perhaps TRBD2 (6 bases). The ends were cut back, 4 bases at V and 7 bases at J, with 18 bases in the middle. Per germline, CDR1 SGHRS and CDR2 YFSETQ. The CDR3 spans 15 residues. The CDR3 sequence is CASSPSQGLENEQFF. The CDR3 DNA reads TGCGCCAGCAGCCCTAGTCAGGGACTGGAGAATGAGCAGTTCTTC.